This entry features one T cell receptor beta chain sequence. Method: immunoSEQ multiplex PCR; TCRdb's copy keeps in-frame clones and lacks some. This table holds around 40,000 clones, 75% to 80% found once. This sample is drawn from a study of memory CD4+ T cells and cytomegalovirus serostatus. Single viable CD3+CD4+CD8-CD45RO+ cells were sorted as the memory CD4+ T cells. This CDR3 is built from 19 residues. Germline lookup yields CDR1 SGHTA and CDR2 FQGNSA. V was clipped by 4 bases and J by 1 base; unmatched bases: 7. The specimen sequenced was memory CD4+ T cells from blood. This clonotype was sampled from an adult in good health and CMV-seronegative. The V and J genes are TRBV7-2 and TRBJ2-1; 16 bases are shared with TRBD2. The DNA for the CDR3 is TGTGCCAGCAGCTCAATGGGACTAGCGGGGGGGCGGTCCTACAATGAGCAGTTCTTC. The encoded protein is CASSSMGLAGGRSYNEQFF. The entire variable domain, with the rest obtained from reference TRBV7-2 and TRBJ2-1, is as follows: GAGVSQSPSNKVTEKGKDVELRCDPISGHTALYWYRQSLGQGLEFLIYFQGNSAPDKSGLPSDRFSAERTGGSVSTLTIQRTQQEDSAVYLCASSSMGLAGGRSYNEQFFGPGTRLTVL.